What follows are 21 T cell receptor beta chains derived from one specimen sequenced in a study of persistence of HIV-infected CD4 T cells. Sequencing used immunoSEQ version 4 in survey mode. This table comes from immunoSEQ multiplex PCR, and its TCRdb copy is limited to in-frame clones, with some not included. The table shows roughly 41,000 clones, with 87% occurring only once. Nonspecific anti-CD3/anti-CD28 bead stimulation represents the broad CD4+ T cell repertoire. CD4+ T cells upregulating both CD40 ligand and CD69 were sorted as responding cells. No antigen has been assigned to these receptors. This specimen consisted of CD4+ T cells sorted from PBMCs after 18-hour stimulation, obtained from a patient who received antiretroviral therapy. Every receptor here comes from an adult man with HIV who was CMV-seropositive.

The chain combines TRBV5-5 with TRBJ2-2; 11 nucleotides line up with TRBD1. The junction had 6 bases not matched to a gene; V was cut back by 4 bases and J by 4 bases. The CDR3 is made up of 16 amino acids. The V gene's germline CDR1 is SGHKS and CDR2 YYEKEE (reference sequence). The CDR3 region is CASSPDRGRGTGELFF. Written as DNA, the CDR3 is TGTGCCAGCAGCCCGGACAGGGGGCGCGGCACCGGGGAGCTGTTTTTT.

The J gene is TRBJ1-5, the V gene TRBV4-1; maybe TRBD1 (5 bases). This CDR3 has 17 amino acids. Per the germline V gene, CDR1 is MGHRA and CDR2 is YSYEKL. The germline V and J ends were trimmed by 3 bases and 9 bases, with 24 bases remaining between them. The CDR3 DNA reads TGCGCCAGCAGCCAGATCCGGGCGGGGCCCGTAACGAGGCCCCAGCATTTT. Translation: CASSQIRAGPVTRPQHF.

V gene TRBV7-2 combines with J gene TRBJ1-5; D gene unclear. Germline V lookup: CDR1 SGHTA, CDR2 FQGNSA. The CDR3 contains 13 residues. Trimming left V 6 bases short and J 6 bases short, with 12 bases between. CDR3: CASSSTVGQPQHF. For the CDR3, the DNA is TGTGCCAGCAGTTCCACAGTGGGTCAGCCCCAGCATTTT.

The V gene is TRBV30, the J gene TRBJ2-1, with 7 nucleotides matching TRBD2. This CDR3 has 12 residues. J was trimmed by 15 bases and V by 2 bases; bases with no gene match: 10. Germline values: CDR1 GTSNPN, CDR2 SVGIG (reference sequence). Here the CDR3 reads CAWSIIAGSWFF. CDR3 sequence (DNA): TGTGCCTGGAGTATAATAGCGGGTTCTTGGTTCTTC.

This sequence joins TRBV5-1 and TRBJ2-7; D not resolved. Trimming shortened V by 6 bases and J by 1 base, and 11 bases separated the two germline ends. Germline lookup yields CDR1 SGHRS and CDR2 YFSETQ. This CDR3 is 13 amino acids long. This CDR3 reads CASKFTPSYEQYF. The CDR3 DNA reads TGCGCCAGCAAATTTACTCCTTCCTACGAGCAGTACTTC.

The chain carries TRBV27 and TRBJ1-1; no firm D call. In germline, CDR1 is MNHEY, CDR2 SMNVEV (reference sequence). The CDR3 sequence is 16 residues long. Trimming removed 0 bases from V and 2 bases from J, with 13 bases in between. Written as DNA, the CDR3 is TGTGCCAGCAGTTTATCGCTGCAGGCAGCTAACACTGAAGCTTTCTTT. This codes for CASSLSLQAANTEAFF.

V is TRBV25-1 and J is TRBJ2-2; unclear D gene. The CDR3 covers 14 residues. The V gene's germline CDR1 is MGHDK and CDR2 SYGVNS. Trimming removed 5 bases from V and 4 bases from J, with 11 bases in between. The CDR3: CASSNGIGTGELFF. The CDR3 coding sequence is TGTGCCAGCAGTAATGGGATCGGCACCGGGGAGCTGTTTTTT.

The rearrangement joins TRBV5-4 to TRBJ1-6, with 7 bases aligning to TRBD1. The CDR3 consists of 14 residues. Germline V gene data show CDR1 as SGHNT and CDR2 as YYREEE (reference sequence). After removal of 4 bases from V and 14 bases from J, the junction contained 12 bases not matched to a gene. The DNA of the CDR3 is TGTGCCAGCAGCCAACGGGAGGGGGCGCGGACCCTCCACTTT. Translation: CASSQREGARTLHF.

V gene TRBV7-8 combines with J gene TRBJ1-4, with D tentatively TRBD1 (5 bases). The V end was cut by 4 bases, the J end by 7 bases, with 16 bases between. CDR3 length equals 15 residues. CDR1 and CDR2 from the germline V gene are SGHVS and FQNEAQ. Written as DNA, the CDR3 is TGTGCCAGCAGCTACCAGGGTGTAGAGGGTGAAAAACTGTTTTTT. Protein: CASSYQGVEGEKLFF.

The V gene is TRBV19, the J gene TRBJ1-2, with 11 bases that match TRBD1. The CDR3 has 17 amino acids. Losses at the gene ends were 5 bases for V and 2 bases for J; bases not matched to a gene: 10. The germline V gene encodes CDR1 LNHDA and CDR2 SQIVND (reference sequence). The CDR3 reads CASSLKDRGLANYGYTF. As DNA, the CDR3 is TGTGCCAGTAGTCTCAAGGACAGGGGGCTGGCAAACTATGGCTACACCTTC.

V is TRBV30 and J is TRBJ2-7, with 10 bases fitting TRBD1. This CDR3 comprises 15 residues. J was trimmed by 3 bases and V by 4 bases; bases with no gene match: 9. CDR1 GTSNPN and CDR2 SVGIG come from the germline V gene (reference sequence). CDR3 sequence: CAWTGTGARGYEQYF. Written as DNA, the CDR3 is TGTGCCTGGACCGGGACAGGGGCGAGAGGCTACGAGCAGTACTTC. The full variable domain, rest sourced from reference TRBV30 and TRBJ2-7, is SQTIHQWPATLVQPVGSPLSLECTVEGTSNPNLYWYRQAAGRGLQLLFYSVGIGQISSEVPQNLSASRPQDRQFILSSKKLLLSDSGFYLCAWTGTGARGYEQYFGPGTRLTVT.

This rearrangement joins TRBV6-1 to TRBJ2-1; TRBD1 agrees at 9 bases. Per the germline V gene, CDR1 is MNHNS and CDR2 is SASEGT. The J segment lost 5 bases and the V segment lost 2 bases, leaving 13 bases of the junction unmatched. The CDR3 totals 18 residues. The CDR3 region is CASSERGQGLGADNEQFF. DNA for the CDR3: TGTGCCAGCAGTGAACGCGGACAGGGGCTAGGGGCGGACAATGAGCAGTTCTTC.

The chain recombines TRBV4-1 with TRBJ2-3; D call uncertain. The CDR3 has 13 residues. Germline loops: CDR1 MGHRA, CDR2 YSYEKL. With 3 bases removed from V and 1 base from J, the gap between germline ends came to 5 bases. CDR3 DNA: TGCGCCAGCAGCCAGGTCCGCACAGATACGCAGTATTTT. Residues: CASSQVRTDTQYF.

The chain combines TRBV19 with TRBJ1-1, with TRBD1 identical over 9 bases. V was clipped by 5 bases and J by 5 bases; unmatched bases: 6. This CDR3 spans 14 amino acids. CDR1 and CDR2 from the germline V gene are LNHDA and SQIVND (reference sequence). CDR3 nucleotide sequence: TGTGCCAGTAGTGTCAACAGGGGGCGAACTGAAGCTTTCTTT. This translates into CASSVNRGRTEAFF.

CDR3 sequence (DNA): TGTGCCAGCAGTGAACAGGTCAGACGGAATTCACCCCTCCACTTT. It translates to CASSEQVRRNSPLHF. This chain joins TRBV6-1 and TRBJ1-6; D ambiguous. The V gene's germline CDR1 is MNHNS and CDR2 SASEGT. The CDR3 length is 15 residues. Between the trimmed V and J ends, which lost 2 bases and 7 bases, there was a span of 12 bases.

CDR3 in DNA: TGTGCCAGCAGGGTAGGGAAGGACACTGAAGCTTTCTTT. Its protein is CASRVGKDTEAFF. V and J are TRBV25-1 and TRBJ1-1, with D unresolved. The CDR3 has 13 amino acids. CDR1 MGHDK and CDR2 SYGVNS come from the germline V gene. Between the trimmed V and J ends, which lost 6 bases and 3 bases, there was a span of 11 bases.

The CDR3 is CAISVAGMGAEAFF. For the CDR3, the DNA is TGTGCCATCAGTGTCGCGGGTATGGGGGCTGAAGCTTTCTTT. The chain employs TRBV10-3 and TRBJ1-1; a possible D gene is TRBD1 (5 bases). V was cut by 4 bases and J by 6 bases, with 15 bases left in between. Germline loops: CDR1 ENHRY, CDR2 SYGVKD. The CDR3 runs 14 residues.

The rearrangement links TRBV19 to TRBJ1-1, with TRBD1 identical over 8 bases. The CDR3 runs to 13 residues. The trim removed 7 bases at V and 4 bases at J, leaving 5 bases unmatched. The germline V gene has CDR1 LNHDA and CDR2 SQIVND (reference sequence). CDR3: CASTRGQVTEAFF. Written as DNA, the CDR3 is TGTGCCAGTACCCGGGGACAGGTCACTGAAGCTTTCTTT.

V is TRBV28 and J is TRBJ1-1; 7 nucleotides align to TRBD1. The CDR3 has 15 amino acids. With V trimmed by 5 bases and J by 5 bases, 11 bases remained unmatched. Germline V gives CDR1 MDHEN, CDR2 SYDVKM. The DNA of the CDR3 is TGTGCCAGCAGTAGGAAAACAGGGGTAGGGACTGAAGCTTTCTTT. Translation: CASSRKTGVGTEAFF.

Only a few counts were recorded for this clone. The CDR3 is CASSLNQRQGGTEAFF. CDR3 nucleotides: TGTGCCAGCTCACTAAACCAAAGACAGGGCGGGACTGAAGCTTTCTTT. This chain connects TRBV18 to TRBJ1-1, with 7 bases identical to TRBD1. Germline V CDR1 and CDR2: KGHSH, LQKENI. J lost 5 bases, V lost 4 bases, and 13 bases had no gene match. CDR3 size: 16 residues.

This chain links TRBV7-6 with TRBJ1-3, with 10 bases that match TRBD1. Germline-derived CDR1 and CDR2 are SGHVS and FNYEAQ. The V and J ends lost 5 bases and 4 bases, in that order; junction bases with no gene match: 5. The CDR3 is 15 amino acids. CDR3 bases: TGTGCCAGCAGCCCAGGGACAGGGGTCGGAAACACCATATATTTT. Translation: CASSPGTGVGNTIYF.